The rows below give T cell receptor beta chains drawn from one sample of a study of T cell responses to AZD1222 COVID-19 vaccine. Assay used: immunoSEQ multiplex PCR; TCRdb lists only in-frame clones, some missing. Found here are some 140,000 clones, roughly 90% of them singletons; the top ten hold over 1.5%. Sequencing used peripheral blood, obtained on day 0 of AZD1222 vaccination. The source is an adult in good health. Both conserved end residues are part of each CDR3. A D gene is named only where the DNA matches it firmly. Clone size appears in some rows only: once, few, many, or a class for an expanded clone.

d_gene: -
abundance: -
j_gene: TRBJ1-2
v_gene: TRBV6-1
CDR3nt: TGTGCCAGCAGTGAGTCCTTTTTCTCGACGGTCGCTAGAGCCTTC
CDR3aa: CASSESFFSTVARAF

d_gene: TRBD1
abundance: -
j_gene: TRBJ1-2
v_gene: TRBV4-1
CDR3nt: TGCGCCAGCAGCCAAGACGCGGGGGACAGCTATGGCTACACCTTC
CDR3aa: CASSQDAGDSYGYTF

d_gene: TRBD1
abundance: -
j_gene: TRBJ1-2
v_gene: TRBV5-6
CDR3nt: TGTGCCAGCAGCTTGGGGCCGGGACAGGATGGCTACACCTTC
CDR3aa: CASSLGPGQDGYTF

d_gene: TRBD1
abundance: -
j_gene: TRBJ1-2
v_gene: TRBV5-6
CDR3nt: TGTGCCAGCAGCCCTGACAGGGTCTATGGCTACACCTTC
CDR3aa: CASSPDRVYGYTF

d_gene: -
abundance: -
j_gene: TRBJ1-6
v_gene: TRBV11-1
CDR3nt: TGTGCCAGCAGCTTGGTGACAGCCAATTCACCCCTCCACTTT
CDR3aa: CASSLVTANSPLHF

d_gene: TRBD1
abundance: -
j_gene: TRBJ1-5
v_gene: TRBV7-3
CDR3nt: TGTGCCAGCAGCCTGGGGGACAGAGCCTTTGGTCCCCAGCATTTT
CDR3aa: CASSLGDRAFGPQHF

d_gene: TRBD1
abundance: -
j_gene: TRBJ1-1
v_gene: TRBV28
CDR3nt: TGTGCCAGCAGCGAAATACAGGGGTCCACTGAAGCTTTCTTT
CDR3aa: CASSEIQGSTEAFF

d_gene: -
abundance: -
j_gene: TRBJ1-3
v_gene: TRBV5-1
CDR3nt: TGCGCCAGCAGCTTGGGGTCCAAGCTTGGAAACACCATATATTTT
CDR3aa: CASSLGSKLGNTIYF

d_gene: -
abundance: once
j_gene: TRBJ2-1
v_gene: TRBV27
CDR3nt: TGTGCCAGCAGTTATCGTAGAAGCTCCTACAATGAGCAGTTCTTC
CDR3aa: CASSYRRSSYNEQFF

d_gene: TRBD1
abundance: -
j_gene: TRBJ1-1
v_gene: TRBV15
CDR3nt: TGTGCCACCAGCATCGCCAGGGGGCTAAGGAACACTGAAGCTTTCTTT
CDR3aa: CATSIARGLRNTEAFF

d_gene: TRBD1
abundance: -
j_gene: TRBJ2-1
v_gene: TRBV5-4
CDR3nt: TGTGCCAGCAGCACGGACAGGGGGCCCAATGAGCAGTTCTTC
CDR3aa: CASSTDRGPNEQFF

d_gene: TRBD1
abundance: -
j_gene: TRBJ1-2
v_gene: TRBV6-4
CDR3nt: TGTGCCAGCAGTACGACAGGGAACTATGGCTACACCTTC
CDR3aa: CASSTTGNYGYTF

d_gene: -
abundance: -
j_gene: TRBJ1-1
v_gene: TRBV11-3
CDR3nt: TGTGCCAGCAGCTTAGGGCGGATCACTGAAGCTTTCTTT
CDR3aa: CASSLGRITEAFF

d_gene: -
abundance: -
j_gene: TRBJ1-4
v_gene: TRBV27
CDR3nt: TGTGCCACCCACCCCGGAGGTCTAGGCAGTGAAAAACTGTTTTTT
CDR3aa: CATHPGGLGSEKLFF

d_gene: TRBD1
abundance: -
j_gene: TRBJ1-2
v_gene: TRBV6-5
CDR3nt: TGTGCCAGCAGTTCCGACAGGGGGCCTTATGGCTACACCTTC
CDR3aa: CASSSDRGPYGYTF

d_gene: -
abundance: -
j_gene: TRBJ1-3
v_gene: TRBV9
CDR3nt: TGTGCCAGCAGCGCTTTGGACAGCTTTACCTCTGGAAACACCATATATTTT
CDR3aa: CASSALDSFTSGNTIYF

d_gene: -
abundance: -
j_gene: TRBJ1-1
v_gene: TRBV5-5
CDR3nt: TGTGCCAGCAGCTTACTACGGTCCTTGAACACTGAAGCTTTCTTT
CDR3aa: CASSLLRSLNTEAFF

d_gene: -
abundance: -
j_gene: TRBJ1-1
v_gene: TRBV5-1
CDR3nt: TGCGCCAGCAGCTTAGATGTAGTGAACACTGAAGCTTTCTTT
CDR3aa: CASSLDVVNTEAFF

d_gene: -
abundance: -
j_gene: TRBJ1-2
v_gene: TRBV5-6
CDR3nt: TGTGCCAGCAGCTCGCGTATCATTAATTTAAACAACTATGGCTACACCTTC
CDR3aa: CASSSRIINLNNYGYTF

d_gene: -
abundance: -
j_gene: TRBJ1-6
v_gene: TRBV27
CDR3nt: TGTGCCTGCCGGCAGGCATCCTATAATTCACCCCTCCACTTT
CDR3aa: CACRQASYNSPLHF

d_gene: -
abundance: -
j_gene: TRBJ1-5
v_gene: TRBV5-8
CDR3nt: TGTGCCAGCAGCTTAGGGCAGATCAATCAGCCCCAGCATTTT
CDR3aa: CASSLGQINQPQHF

d_gene: TRBD1
abundance: -
j_gene: TRBJ2-7
v_gene: TRBV6-5
CDR3nt: TGTGCCAGCAGACGGGACAGGGGGGAGTCCTACGAGCAGTACTTC
CDR3aa: CASRRDRGESYEQYF

d_gene: -
abundance: -
j_gene: TRBJ1-3
v_gene: TRBV7-6
CDR3nt: TGTGCCAGCAGCTTAGCATTTTCGGGGACCTCTGGAAACACCATATATTTT
CDR3aa: CASSLAFSGTSGNTIYF

d_gene: TRBD1
abundance: -
j_gene: TRBJ1-2
v_gene: TRBV6-2/TRBV6-3
CDR3nt: TGTGCCAGCAGTGGGACAGGGGAGAGGGGCTACACCTTC
CDR3aa: CASSGTGERGYTF

d_gene: TRBD1
abundance: -
j_gene: TRBJ2-7
v_gene: TRBV10-3
CDR3nt: TGTGCCATCAGTCCCGGGACAGAACCCTACGAGCAGTACTTC
CDR3aa: CAISPGTEPYEQYF

d_gene: -
abundance: once
j_gene: TRBJ1-4
v_gene: TRBV6-6
CDR3nt: TGTGCCAGCAGTTACGATAGTAATGAAAAACTGTTTTTT
CDR3aa: CASSYDSNEKLFF

d_gene: -
abundance: once
j_gene: TRBJ2-7
v_gene: TRBV30
CDR3nt: TGTGCCTGGAGTCCGGGGACTTACGAGCAGTACTTC
CDR3aa: CAWSPGTYEQYF

d_gene: -
abundance: -
j_gene: TRBJ1-2
v_gene: TRBV5-5
CDR3nt: TGTGCCAGCAGCAAGACCATGGGGCTTTGGGAGACGAACTATGGCTACACCTTC
CDR3aa: CASSKTMGLWETNYGYTF

d_gene: -
abundance: few
j_gene: TRBJ1-1
v_gene: TRBV27
CDR3nt: TGTGCCAGCAGTTTATCTGGGGTGTGGGAGCCCCTGAACACTGAAGCTTTCTTT
CDR3aa: CASSLSGVWEPLNTEAFF

d_gene: -
abundance: -
j_gene: TRBJ1-1
v_gene: TRBV19
CDR3nt: TGTGCCAGTAGCCGCGAAATCGGGGCTATTGTGAACACTGAAGCTTTCTTT
CDR3aa: CASSREIGAIVNTEAFF

d_gene: TRBD1
abundance: -
j_gene: TRBJ1-4
v_gene: TRBV28
CDR3nt: TGTGCCGGGGGACAGGGCTCTAATGAAAAACTGTTTTTT
CDR3aa: CAGGQGSNEKLFF

d_gene: -
abundance: -
j_gene: TRBJ1-5
v_gene: TRBV7-2
CDR3nt: TGTGCCAGCAGCTACGGGGCTGGTCAGCCCCAGCATTTT
CDR3aa: CASSYGAGQPQHF

d_gene: TRBD1
abundance: -
j_gene: TRBJ1-1
v_gene: TRBV6-2/TRBV6-3
CDR3nt: TGTGCCAGCAGTTACGCAGGGGGCAGTGGTGAAGCTTTCTTT
CDR3aa: CASSYAGGSGEAFF

d_gene: -
abundance: -
j_gene: TRBJ1-2
v_gene: TRBV9
CDR3nt: TGTGCCAGCACCCCCGGTGGCCAAAACTATGGCTACACCTTC
CDR3aa: CASTPGGQNYGYTF

d_gene: -
abundance: -
j_gene: TRBJ2-2
v_gene: TRBV28
CDR3nt: TGTGCCAGCAGTTTATTGCTGAACACCGGGGAGCTGTTTTTT
CDR3aa: CASSLLLNTGELFF

d_gene: -
abundance: -
j_gene: TRBJ2-7
v_gene: TRBV15
CDR3nt: TGTGCCACCAGCAGAGTCCAGGGGGGCGAGCAGTACTTC
CDR3aa: CATSRVQGGEQYF

d_gene: -
abundance: -
j_gene: TRBJ1-1
v_gene: TRBV18
CDR3nt: TGTGCCAGCTCAAACGTACAGGGTGACACTGAAGCTTTCTTT
CDR3aa: CASSNVQGDTEAFF

d_gene: -
abundance: -
j_gene: TRBJ1-1
v_gene: TRBV6-4
CDR3nt: TGTGCCAGCAGAGGGGTGGGGGACACTGAAGCTTTCTTT
CDR3aa: CASRGVGDTEAFF

d_gene: TRBD2
abundance: -
j_gene: TRBJ2-1
v_gene: TRBV2
CDR3nt: TGTGCCAGCAGTGATGGTAGGACTAGCGGATATGAGCAGTTCTTC
CDR3aa: CASSDGRTSGYEQFF

d_gene: TRBD1
abundance: many
j_gene: TRBJ1-5
v_gene: TRBV7-9
CDR3nt: TGTGCCAGCAGCCTTGGGACAGGACCGGGTCAGCCCCAGCATTTT
CDR3aa: CASSLGTGPGQPQHF

d_gene: TRBD1
abundance: -
j_gene: TRBJ1-2
v_gene: TRBV5-4
CDR3nt: TGTGCCAGCAGCTCCCCAGGGGGGGAAAACTATGGCTACACCTTC
CDR3aa: CASSSPGGENYGYTF

d_gene: -
abundance: -
j_gene: TRBJ1-2
v_gene: TRBV4-1
CDR3nt: TGCGCCAGCAGCCAACCCAGGGAGGGCTATGGCTACACCTTC
CDR3aa: CASSQPREGYGYTF

d_gene: -
abundance: once
j_gene: TRBJ1-2
v_gene: TRBV5-6
CDR3nt: TGTGCCAGCATCAGGGGTCTAATCCACTATGGCTACACCTTC
CDR3aa: CASIRGLIHYGYTF

d_gene: -
abundance: -
j_gene: TRBJ1-1
v_gene: TRBV6-5
CDR3nt: TGTGCCAGCGGACCGGGTAACACTGAAGCTTTCTTT
CDR3aa: CASGPGNTEAFF

d_gene: -
abundance: -
j_gene: TRBJ1-2
v_gene: TRBV28
CDR3nt: TGTGCCAGCAGTTTATACGACAGAACTCATGGCTACACCTTC
CDR3aa: CASSLYDRTHGYTF

d_gene: -
abundance: -
j_gene: TRBJ1-6
v_gene: TRBV28
CDR3nt: TGTGCCAGCAGTCCATTCCCCCTTGAACCCCTCCACTTT
CDR3aa: CASSPFPLEPLHF

d_gene: -
abundance: -
j_gene: TRBJ2-5
v_gene: TRBV4-2
CDR3nt: TGTGCCAGCAGCCAAGATCTGGGGAAGGAGACCCAGTACTTC
CDR3aa: CASSQDLGKETQYF

d_gene: TRBD1
abundance: -
j_gene: TRBJ1-2
v_gene: TRBV7-9
CDR3nt: TGTGCCAGCAGCCTACGAAACAGGACAGGGTGGGGCTACACCTTC
CDR3aa: CASSLRNRTGWGYTF

d_gene: -
abundance: few
j_gene: TRBJ1-5
v_gene: TRBV21-1
CDR3nt: TGTGCCAGCAGCATTCCGGATCAGCCCCAGCATTTT
CDR3aa: CASSIPDQPQHF

d_gene: TRBD1
abundance: once
j_gene: TRBJ2-2
v_gene: TRBV24-1
CDR3nt: TGTGCCACCAGTGATGGCCGACAGGGGGACACCGGGGAGCTGTTTTTT
CDR3aa: CATSDGRQGDTGELFF

d_gene: TRBD1
abundance: -
j_gene: TRBJ2-7
v_gene: TRBV2
CDR3nt: TGTGCCAGCAGTTCCTGGACAGGGGAGGCCTACGAGCAGTACTTC
CDR3aa: CASSSWTGEAYEQYF

d_gene: TRBD1
abundance: -
j_gene: TRBJ1-2
v_gene: TRBV7-2
CDR3nt: TGTGCCAGCAGCCGGGACAGAACTTCTGACCCGTATGGCTACACCTTC
CDR3aa: CASSRDRTSDPYGYTF

d_gene: -
abundance: -
j_gene: TRBJ2-7
v_gene: TRBV18
CDR3nt: TGTGCCAGCTCACCGCCACAGGGAGTCTACGAGCAGTACTTC
CDR3aa: CASSPPQGVYEQYF

d_gene: -
abundance: -
j_gene: TRBJ2-1
v_gene: TRBV9
CDR3nt: TGTGCCAGCAGCGCATTGGGTAATGAGCAGTTCTTC
CDR3aa: CASSALGNEQFF